Listed below are T cell receptor beta chains from one sample, sequenced in a study of blood T cell repertoires in COVID-19. The method was immunoSEQ multiplex PCR; TCRdb's version includes in-frame clones alone and lacks a portion of them. The sample records about 140,000 clones, 80% to 90% being singletons. Sequenced sample: peripheral blood. The source of these receptors is a man aged 55-75 years with active or convalescent COVID-19. The CDR3 runs from the conserved cysteine through the conserved F or W. D genes are given only for firm matches. The size of a clone is reported for some rows only, either as once, few or many, or as a class for expanded clones.

j_gene	v_gene	d_gene	abundance	CDR3nt	CDR3aa
TRBJ2-1	TRBV7-2	TRBD1	.	TGTGCCAGCAGCTTATGGGACAGAAGGGAGCAGTTCTTC	CASSLWDRREQFF
TRBJ2-7	TRBV7-9	.	.	TGTGCCAGCAGCTTGGGGGGTGGATCCTACGAGCAGTACTTC	CASSLGGGSYEQYF
TRBJ2-7	TRBV19	.	.	TGTGAGGGACACGGGGTCCCGCAGTACTTC	CEGHGVPQYF
TRBJ2-1	TRBV5-5	.	.	TGTGCCAGCAGACTGGGCTACGCCCCGGCCGTCTACAATGAGCAGTTCTTC	CASRLGYAPAVYNEQFF
TRBJ2-7	TRBV6-5	TRBD1	.	TGTGCCAGCAGGCCCGGACAGGGGTACGAGCAGTACTTC	CASRPGQGYEQYF
TRBJ2-3	TRBV28	.	.	TGTGCCAGCAGTAGAGCGGTCCGGTTGGATACGCAGTATTTT	CASSRAVRLDTQYF
TRBJ1-1	TRBV4-1	TRBD1	.	TGCGCCAGCAGCAAGGACAGGGATAACACTGAAGCTTTCTTT	CASSKDRDNTEAFF
TRBJ1-4	TRBV5-6	.	once	TGTGCCAGCAGCTTGGCTCCGGCGGTTACAACTAATGAAAAACTGTTTTTT	CASSLAPAVTTNEKLFF
TRBJ1-5	TRBV15	.	.	TGTGCCACCAGCAGAGAAAGAGGTCAAATCTCCAATCAGCCCCAGCATTTT	CATSRERGQISNQPQHF
TRBJ2-7	TRBV5-4	TRBD2	.	TGTGCCAGCAGCCCAACCCAACTAGCGGGGCGTTTCAACGAGCAGTACTTC	CASSPTQLAGRFNEQYF
TRBJ2-7	TRBV30	TRBD2	.	TGTGCCTGCCCTGATAGGGGAGGGCCGAAGCACGAGCAGTACTTC	CACPDRGGPKHEQYF
TRBJ2-3	TRBV6-1	TRBD1	.	TGTGCCAGCAGTAGGGTACAGGGGGGTGATACGCAGTATTTT	CASSRVQGGDTQYF
TRBJ2-3	TRBV28	.	.	TGTGCCAGCAGCTGGAGTAGGACAGATACGCAGTATTTT	CASSWSRTDTQYF
TRBJ2-1	TRBV5-5	.	.	TGTGCCAGCCTTCCAACGCCGACTACGGCGGACAATGAGCAGTTCTTC	CASLPTPTTADNEQFF
TRBJ2-5	TRBV15	TRBD1	.	TGTGCCACCAGCAGTCCGACAGGGGTTGAGACCCAGTACTTC	CATSSPTGVETQYF
TRBJ2-5	TRBV9	TRBD1	.	TGTGCCAGCAGCGTCATAGGACAGGGGGCTTTGGAGACCCAGTACTTC	CASSVIGQGALETQYF
TRBJ1-6	TRBV27	TRBD1	.	TGTGCCAGCACCCTGGACAGGGCAATAAATTCACCCCTCCACTTT	CASTLDRAINSPLHF
TRBJ2-2	TRBV12-1	.	.	TGTGCCAGCAGCTTACTTCCGGGACAGGGTTTTACCGGGGAGCTGTTTTTT	CASSLLPGQGFTGELFF